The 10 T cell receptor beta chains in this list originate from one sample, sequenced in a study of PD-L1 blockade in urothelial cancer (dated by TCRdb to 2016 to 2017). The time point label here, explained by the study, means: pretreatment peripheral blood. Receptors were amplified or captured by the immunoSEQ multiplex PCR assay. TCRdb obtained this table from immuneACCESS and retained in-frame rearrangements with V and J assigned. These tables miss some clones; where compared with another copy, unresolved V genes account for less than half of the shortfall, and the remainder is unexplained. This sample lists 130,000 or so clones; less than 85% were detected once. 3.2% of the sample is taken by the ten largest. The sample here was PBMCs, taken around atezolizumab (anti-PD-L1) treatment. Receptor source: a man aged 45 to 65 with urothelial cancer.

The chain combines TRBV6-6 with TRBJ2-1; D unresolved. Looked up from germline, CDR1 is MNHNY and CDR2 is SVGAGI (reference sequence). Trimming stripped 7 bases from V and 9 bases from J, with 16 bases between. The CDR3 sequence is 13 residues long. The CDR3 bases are TGTGCCAGCAACGCCCGACTCACCGGTGAGCAGTTCTTC. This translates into CASNARLTGEQFF.

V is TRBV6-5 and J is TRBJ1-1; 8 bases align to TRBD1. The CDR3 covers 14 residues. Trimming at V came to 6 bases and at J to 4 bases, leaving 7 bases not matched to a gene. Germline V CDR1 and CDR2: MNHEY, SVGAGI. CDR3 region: CASSRQGSGTEAFF. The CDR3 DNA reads TGTGCCAGCAGCAGACAGGGGTCGGGCACTGAAGCTTTCTTT.

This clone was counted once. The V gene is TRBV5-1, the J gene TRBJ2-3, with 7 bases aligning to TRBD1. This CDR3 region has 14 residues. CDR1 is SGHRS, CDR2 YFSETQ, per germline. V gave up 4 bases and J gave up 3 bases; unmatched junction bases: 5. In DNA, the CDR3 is TGCGCCAGCAGCCGGGCAGGGGGTACAGATACGCAGTATTTT. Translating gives CASSRAGGTDTQYF.

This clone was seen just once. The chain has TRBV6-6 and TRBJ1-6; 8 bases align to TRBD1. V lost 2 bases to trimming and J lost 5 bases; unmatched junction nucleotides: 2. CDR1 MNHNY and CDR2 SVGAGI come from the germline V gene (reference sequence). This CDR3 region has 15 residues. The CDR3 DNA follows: TGTGCCAGCAGTTACCTGGGACAGGATAATTCACCCCTCCACTTT. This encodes CASSYLGQDNSPLHF.

The CDR3 region has the DNA TGTGCCAGCAGCCTTCCTAGCGGGTACAATGAGCAGTTCTTC. It encodes CASSLPSGYNEQFF. This chain joins TRBV4-2 and TRBJ2-1, with 8 positions matching TRBD2. Germline CDR1 LGHNA, CDR2 YNFKEQ. There are 14 residues in the CDR3. V was clipped by 4 bases and J by 4 bases; unmatched bases: 3.

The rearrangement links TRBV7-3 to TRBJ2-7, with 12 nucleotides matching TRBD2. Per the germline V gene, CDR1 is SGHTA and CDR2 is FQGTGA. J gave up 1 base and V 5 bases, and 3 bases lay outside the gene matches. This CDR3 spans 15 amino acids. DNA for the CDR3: TGTGCCAGCAGCGTGACTAGCGGGGGTTCCTACGAGCAGTACTTC. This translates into CASSVTSGGSYEQYF.

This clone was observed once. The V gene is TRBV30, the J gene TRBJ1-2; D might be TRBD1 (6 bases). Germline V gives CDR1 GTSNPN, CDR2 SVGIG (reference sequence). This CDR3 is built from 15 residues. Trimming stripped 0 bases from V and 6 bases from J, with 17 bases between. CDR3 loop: CAWSVKGSGGHGYTF. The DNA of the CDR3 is TGTGCCTGGAGTGTAAAAGGTTCGGGGGGCCATGGCTACACCTTC.

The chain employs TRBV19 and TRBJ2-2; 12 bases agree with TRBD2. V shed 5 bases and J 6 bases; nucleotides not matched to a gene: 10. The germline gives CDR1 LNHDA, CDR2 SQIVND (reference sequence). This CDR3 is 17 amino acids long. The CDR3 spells CASSWTGLAGGSGELFF. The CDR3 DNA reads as TGTGCCAGTAGTTGGACTGGGCTAGCGGGAGGGTCCGGGGAGCTGTTTTTT.

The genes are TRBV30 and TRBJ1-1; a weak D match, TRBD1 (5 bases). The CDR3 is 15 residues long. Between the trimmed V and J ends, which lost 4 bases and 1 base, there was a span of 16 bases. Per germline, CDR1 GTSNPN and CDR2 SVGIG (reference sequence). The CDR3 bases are TGTGCCTGGACACTGGACACCCTAAGGAACACTGAAGCTTTCTTT. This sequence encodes CAWTLDTLRNTEAFF.

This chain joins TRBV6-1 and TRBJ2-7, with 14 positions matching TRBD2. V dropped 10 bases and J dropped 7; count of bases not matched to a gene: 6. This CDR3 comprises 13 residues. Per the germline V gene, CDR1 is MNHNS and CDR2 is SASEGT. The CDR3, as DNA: TGTGCCACCGGGACTAGCGGGAGCATAGAGCAGTACTTC. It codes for CATGTSGSIEQYF.